These 2 T cell receptor beta chains were sequenced from one sample in a study of cytomegalovirus exposure and HLA in healthy donors. Vbeta (60) and Jbeta (13) primers were used in the PCR. Clones were sequenced by immunoSEQ multiplex PCR, and TCRdb holds only the in-frame ones, with some missing. The table shows about 200,000 clones, with 65% to 80% occurring only once. Sequenced material: PBMCs. The receptors come from a woman aged 40 to 50 in good health and CMV-seronegative.

The J gene is TRBJ2-7, the V gene TRBV7-3, with D perhaps TRBD2 (7 bases). Germline V lookup: CDR1 SGHTA, CDR2 FQGTGA. The CDR3 length is 14 residues. V was trimmed by 5 bases and J by 8 bases, leaving 19 bases between them. Written as DNA, the CDR3 is TGTGCCAGCAGCAAGGGGGAGGGGGAAGCCAAGCAGTACTTC. This gives the protein CASSKGEGEAKQYF. Together with reference TRBV7-3 and TRBJ2-7, the CDR3 gives the full variable domain: GAGVSQTPSNKVTEKGKYVELRCDPISGHTALYWYRQSLGQGPEFLIYFQGTGAADDSGLPNDRFFAVRPEGSVSTLKIQRTERGDSAVYLCASSKGEGEAKQYFGPGTRLTVT.

The chain links TRBV15 to TRBJ1-1; D gene ambiguous. The CDR3 sequence is 13 residues long. Germline assignment: CDR1 LNHNV and CDR2 YYDKDF (reference sequence). V was clipped by 4 bases and J by 1 base, with 7 bases between them. The CDR3 spells CATSTRRNTEAFF. CDR3 coding DNA: TGTGCCACCAGCACACGGAGGAACACTGAAGCTTTCTTT.